This T cell receptor beta chain stems from a study of monozygotic twins with inflammatory bowel disease. This CDR3 is 17 amino acids long. Germline V gene sequence: CDR1 LGHDT, CDR2 YNNKEL (reference sequence). One entry per CDR3 protein, without DNA, is what TCRdb gives after re-calling the 5' RACE reads. The sample's table shows 400,000 or so distinct CDR3 sequences. Remarks on this clonotype: What it binds is not known.

Study-wide results and caveats: The study found lower TCRbeta diversity (inverse Simpson) in IBD patients than in healthy co-twins.

The sequenced sample was blood. The V call is TRBV3-1, the J call TRBJ1-1; checking the TCRdb D call of TRBD1 is not possible without DNA. The source is a human donor with ulcerative colitis or Crohn's disease, or a healthy co-twin of an affected twin (not recorded which). The chain's CDR3 is CASSQGDRGKVTTEAFF.